Below, 10 T cell receptor beta chains from the same sample are listed, as sequenced in a study of breast tumors, draining lymph nodes, adjacent tissues. Samples came from axillary lymph nodes draining the breast cancer. TCRdb recomputed calls from the multiplex PCR reads with MiXCR, one row per CDR3 protein. The data hold about 180,000 distinct CDR3 sequences, with approximately 30% observed a single time. Sequenced material: axillary lymph node tissue. The receptor source for this set is a female donor with breast cancer. Some clones in this sample may be carry-over from other donors' samples.

This clonotype was recorded at least ten times. The genes are TRBV7-2 and TRBJ2-5, with TRBD2 as a possible D gene (5 bases). The germline V gene encodes CDR1 SGHTA and CDR2 FQGNSA. V lost 5 bases, J lost 1 base, and 14 bases lay in between. The CDR3 extends over 15 amino acids. Here the CDR3 DNA reads TGTGCCAGCAGCCTAAGGACTTCCTTCCAAGAGACCCAGTACTTC. Its protein is CASSLRTSFQETQYF.

This clonotype occurred many times. The chain employs TRBV12-3 or TRBV12-4 and TRBJ1-2; D not certain. The CDR3 has 15 amino acids. The V end was cut by 3 bases, the J end by 5 bases, with 16 bases between. CDR3: CASSFQPSAGYGYTF. CDR3 coding DNA: TGTGCCAGCAGTTTCCAGCCTTCAGCCGGGTATGGCTACACCTTC.

This clonotype was seen ten or more times. The chain recombines TRBV20-1 with TRBJ2-7, with 9 bases lining up with TRBD1. V gave up 6 bases and J gave up 3 bases; unmatched junction bases: 12. There are 15 residues in the CDR3. Per the germline V gene, CDR1 is DFQATT and CDR2 is SNEGSKA (reference sequence). CDR3 coding DNA: TGCAGTGCCATACTTCCGGGACAGGGAAGCTACGAGCAGTACTTC. Its protein product is CSAILPGQGSYEQYF.

This clonotype was detected many times. The chain recombines TRBV30 with TRBJ2-5; D is ambiguous. The CDR3 length is 12 residues. Germline V gene lookup returns CDR1 GTSNPN and CDR2 SVGIG (reference sequence). The V gene lost 4 bases and the J gene lost 1 base, with 7 bases spanning the gap. The CDR3 bases are TGTGCCTGGACGAATCGCCAAGAGACCCAGTACTTC. Translating it yields CAWTNRQETQYF.

The sample holds many counts of this clonotype. The chain combines TRBV19 with TRBJ2-5, with 12 positions matching TRBD2. The CDR3 sequence is 15 residues long. The germline V gene has CDR1 LNHDA and CDR2 SQIVND (reference sequence). Trimming at V came to 2 bases and at J to 5 bases, leaving 3 bases not matched to a gene. The CDR3 DNA reads TGTGCCAGTAGTATATCTAGCGGGAGGGGGGAGACCCAGTACTTC. It codes for CASSISSGRGETQYF.

V and J are TRBV29-1 and TRBJ2-7; D call uncertain. Between the trimmed V and J ends, which lost 1 base and 4 bases, there was a span of 20 bases. Germline CDR1 and CDR2: SQVTM and ANQGSEA. The length of the CDR3 is 16 residues. The chain's CDR3 is CSVEVVIRQFAYEQYF. The CDR3 nucleotides read TGCAGCGTTGAAGTAGTGATACGGCAGTTCGCATACGAGCAGTACTTC.

The genes are TRBV7-2 and TRBJ1-4; 9 bases are shared with TRBD1. The CDR3 sequence is 16 residues long. Germline V gene sequence: CDR1 SGHTA, CDR2 FQGNSA. Losses at the gene ends were 5 bases for V and 10 bases for J; bases not matched to a gene: 14. The CDR3 region has the DNA TGTGCCAGCAGCCTGGACAGGGGATCCTTTTCTGGAAAACTGTTTTTT. Amino acids: CASSLDRGSFSGKLFF.

This clonotype was detected a few times. A much larger clonotype is one base distant, so this may be a read error. The conserved closing phenylalanine or tryptophan is absent in this CDR3, likely reflecting a read error. V usage is TRBV20-1 and J usage is TRBJ1-2; D uncertain. Germline-derived CDR1 and CDR2 are DFQATT and SNEGSKA (reference sequence). V was clipped by 4 bases and J by 6 bases, with 6 bases between them. The CDR3 spans 10 residues. CDR3 amino acids: CSAKGHGYTS. In DNA, the CDR3 is TGCAGTGCTAAGGGCCATGGCTACACCTCC.

In regard to this clonotype: At one end, the junction sequence differs from germline, possibly due to a read error. The CDR3 bases are TGTGCCAGCAGTGAGCGCGGGACCATACGCGGCTATGGCTACACCTTT. Residues: CASSERGTIRGYGYTF. The chain joins TRBV2 to TRBJ1-2, with a possible D match to TRBD1 (5 bases). The CDR3 is 16 residues long. Germline values: CDR1 SNHLY, CDR2 FYNNEI.

At least ten counts were recorded for this clonotype. V and J are TRBV20-1 and TRBJ2-7; D perhaps matches TRBD1 (6 bases). The germline V gene has CDR1 DFQATT and CDR2 SNEGSKA (reference sequence). V lost 1 base to trimming and J lost 5 bases, with 12 bases between them. The CDR3 is 13 residues long. The CDR3 coding sequence is TGCAGTGCTAGAGTCAGGGGCGGCAACGAGCAGTACTTC. Its protein product is CSARVRGGNEQYF.